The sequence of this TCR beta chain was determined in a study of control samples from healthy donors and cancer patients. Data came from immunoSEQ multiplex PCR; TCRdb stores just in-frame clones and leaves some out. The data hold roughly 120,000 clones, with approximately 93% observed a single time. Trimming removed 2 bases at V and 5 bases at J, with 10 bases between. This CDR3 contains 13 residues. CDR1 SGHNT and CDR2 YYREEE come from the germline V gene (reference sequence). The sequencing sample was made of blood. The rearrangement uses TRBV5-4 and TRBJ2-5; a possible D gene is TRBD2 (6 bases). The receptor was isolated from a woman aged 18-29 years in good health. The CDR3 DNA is TGTGCCAGCAGCTTAGGAGGGCACGAGACCCAGTACTTC. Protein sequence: CASSLGGHETQYF.